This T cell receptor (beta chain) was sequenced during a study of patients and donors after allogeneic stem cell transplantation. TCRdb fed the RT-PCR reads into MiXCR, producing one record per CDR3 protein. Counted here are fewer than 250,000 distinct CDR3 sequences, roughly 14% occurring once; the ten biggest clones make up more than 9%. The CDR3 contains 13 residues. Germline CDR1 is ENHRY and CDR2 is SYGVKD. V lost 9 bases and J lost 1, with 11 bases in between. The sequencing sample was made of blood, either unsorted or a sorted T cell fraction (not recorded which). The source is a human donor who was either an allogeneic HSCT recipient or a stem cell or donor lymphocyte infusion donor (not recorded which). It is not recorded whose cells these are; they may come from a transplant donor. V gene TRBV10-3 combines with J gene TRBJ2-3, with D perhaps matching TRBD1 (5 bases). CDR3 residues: CAILGQGTDTQYF. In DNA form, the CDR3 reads TGTGCCATTCTCGGACAAGGCACAGATACGCAGTATTTT.